Sequencing of this T cell receptor beta chain was carried out in a study of T cells after yellow fever vaccination. Study-wide background: Preparation of the low-cell-number fractions used SMART-Seq v4 Ultra Low Input.

Study-level results: Subsequent to the booster, the majority of primary-vaccination clones reappeared (roughly 96% CD4, 80% to 90% CD8).

The germline V gene has CDR1 SGHRS and CDR2 YFSETQ. V lost 0 bases and J lost 5, with 9 bases in between. This CDR3 is built from 13 residues. A process of 5'RACE template switching, which added a universal primer site and UMIs, was used to make TCR cDNA. TCRdb fed the 5' RACE reads into MiXCR, producing one record per CDR3 protein. The sample holds about 68,000 distinct CDR3 sequences, less than 8.5% seen once. There are many counts of this clonotype. Its matching antigen is unknown. This receptor was taken from a man younger than 35 who received the YFV17D yellow fever vaccine. The material sequenced was CD8+ T cells sorted from PBMCs, taken around 45 days after the first yellow fever vaccination. The chain links TRBV5-1 to TRBJ2-7; D ambiguous. The DNA for the CDR3 is TGCGCCAGCAGCTTGGCTCAGACGGACGAGCAGTACTTC. It translates to CASSLAQTDEQYF.